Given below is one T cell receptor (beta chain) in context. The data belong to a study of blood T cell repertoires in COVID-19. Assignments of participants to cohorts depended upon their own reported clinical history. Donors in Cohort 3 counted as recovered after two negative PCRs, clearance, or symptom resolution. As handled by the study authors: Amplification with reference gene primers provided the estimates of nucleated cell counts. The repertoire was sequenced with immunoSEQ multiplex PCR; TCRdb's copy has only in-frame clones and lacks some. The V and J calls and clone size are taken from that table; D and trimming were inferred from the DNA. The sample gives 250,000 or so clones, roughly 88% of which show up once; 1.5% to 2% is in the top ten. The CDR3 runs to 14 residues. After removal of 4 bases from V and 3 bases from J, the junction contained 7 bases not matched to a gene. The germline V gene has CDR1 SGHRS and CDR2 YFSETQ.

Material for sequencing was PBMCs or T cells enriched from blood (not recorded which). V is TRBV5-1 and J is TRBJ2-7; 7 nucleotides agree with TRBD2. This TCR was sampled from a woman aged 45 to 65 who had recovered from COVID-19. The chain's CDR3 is CASSQGPGGYEQYF. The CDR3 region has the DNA TGCGCCAGCAGCCAGGGACCGGGGGGCTACGAGCAGTACTTC.